This T cell receptor (beta chain) was found in a study of control samples from healthy donors and cancer patients. Profiling relied on immunoSEQ multiplex PCR, and the TCRdb table lists in-frame clones only, not all of them. The repertoire holds about 34,000 clones, 86% seen once, with 1.5% to 2% in the top ten. In germline, CDR1 is LGHNT, CDR2 FRNRAP. V dropped 4 bases and J dropped 2 bases, with 0 bases sitting between them. This CDR3 region has 10 residues. This clonotype was obtained from a woman between 35 and 50 years old with lung cancer. V and J are TRBV12-5 and TRBJ2-7, with D uncertain. Sequenced: PBMCs. The CDR3 spells CASGSYEQYF. DNA for the CDR3: TGTGCTAGTGGTTCCTACGAGCAGTACTTC.